This TCR beta chain was found in a study of blood T cell repertoires in COVID-19. Using immunoSEQ multiplex PCR, the repertoire was profiled, and TCRdb retains in-frame clones only, with some absent. Here the sample spans about 240,000 clones, 83% being singletons. Participants had their cohort set by participant-reported clinical history. CDR1 is SGHNT and CDR2 is YENEEA in the germline V gene. V was pared by 3 bases and J by 6 bases, with 3 bases of the junction left unmatched. The CDR3 is 13 residues long. The source material was PBMCs or T cells enriched from blood (not recorded which). The receptor comes from a woman aged 35 to 49 who had been exposed to COVID-19. The J gene is TRBJ1-1, the V gene TRBV11-3, with 8 bases that match TRBD1. The CDR3: CASSFSQGAEAFF. For the CDR3, the DNA is TGTGCCAGCAGCTTCTCACAGGGGGCTGAAGCTTTCTTT.